Following are 27 T cell receptor beta chains from one sample sequenced in a study of T cell responses to AZD1222 COVID-19 vaccine. Method: immunoSEQ multiplex PCR; TCRdb's copy keeps in-frame clones and lacks some. The sample has 150,000 to 200,000 clones, just over 85% seen once. Sequences were derived from peripheral blood, sampled 28 days after the second AZD1222 dose. The source of these receptors is an adult who received the AZD1222 COVID-19 vaccine.

This sequence joins TRBV5-1 and TRBJ1-2; D is unresolved. From germline, CDR1 is SGHRS and CDR2 YFSETQ. V was cut by 4 bases and J by 0 bases, with 16 bases left in between. The CDR3 is made up of 16 amino acids. This chain's CDR3 is CASSQGASASNYGYTF. The CDR3 nucleotides are TGCGCCAGCAGCCAAGGAGCTAGTGCCTCTAACTATGGCTACACCTTC.

The chain is built from TRBV9 and TRBJ2-3; 7 bases are a match to TRBD1. Germline CDR1 reads SGDLS; CDR2 reads YYNGEE. With V trimmed by 4 bases and J by 2 bases, 7 bases remained unmatched. This CDR3 is 15 amino acids long. CDR3 region: CASSPRDSPTDTQYF. The CDR3 nucleotides read TGTGCCAGCAGCCCCCGGGACAGCCCCACAGATACGCAGTATTTT.

This clone showed up just a few times. This chain joins TRBV7-9 and TRBJ2-7; TRBD2 might be the D (5 bases). CDR1 SEHNR and CDR2 FQNEAQ come from the germline V gene (reference sequence). The CDR3 has 14 amino acids. V lost 4 bases and J lost 0, with 10 bases in between. CDR3 sequence reads: CASSWTPYSYEQYF. The CDR3 bases are TGTGCCAGCAGCTGGACTCCGTACTCCTACGAGCAGTACTTC.

With regard to this clone: Its ends do not fully match the called genes, so a read error is possible. The chain recombines TRBV6-1 with TRBJ1-2, with TRBD1 matching over 7 bases. This CDR3 is built from 14 residues. Germline V gives CDR1 MNHNS, CDR2 SASEGT. In nucleotides, the CDR3 is TGTGCCAGCAGGGAAGGGACAGTTAACTATGGCTACACCTTC. Its protein is CASREGTVNYGYTF.

The chain combines TRBV5-1 with TRBJ1-1, with no clear D. V was cut by 0 bases and J by 7 bases, with 10 bases left in between. The CDR3 runs to 13 residues. CDR1 is SGHRS, CDR2 YFSETQ, per germline. CDR3: CASSLGLGSEAFF. The DNA for the CDR3 is TGCGCCAGCAGCTTGGGGTTAGGCAGTGAAGCTTTCTTT.

This chain links TRBV14 with TRBJ2-3; D might be TRBD1 (5 bases). The CDR3 loop spans 22 amino acids. V was cut by 3 bases and J by 0 bases, with 31 bases left in between. Germline values: CDR1 SGHDN, CDR2 FVKESK. This chain's CDR3 is CASSHHPWYFVGRNSSTDTQYF. CDR3 bases: TGTGCCAGCAGCCATCATCCGTGGTACTTCGTGGGGCGGAATTCTAGCACAGATACGCAGTATTTT. Looking up the rest from reference TRBV14 and TRBJ2-3 gives the full variable domain: EAGVTQFPSHSVIEKGQTVTLRCDPISGHDNLYWYRRVMGKEIKFLLHFVKESKQDESGMPNNRFLAERTGGTYSTLKVQPAELEDSGVYFCASSHHPWYFVGRNSSTDTQYFGPGTRLTVL.

The chain uses TRBV7-2 and TRBJ2-5; 10 positions match TRBD2. CDR3 length: 18 amino acids. The germline V gene has CDR1 SGHTA and CDR2 FQGNSA. V dropped 4 bases and J dropped 5; count of bases not matched to a gene: 16. The CDR3 bases are TGTGCCAGCAGCTCCCCGGGACTAGCGCCCTTAGCGGGGGAGACCCAGTACTTC. This gives the protein CASSSPGLAPLAGETQYF. The full variable domain, with the rest looked up from reference TRBV7-2 and TRBJ2-5, is GAGVSQSPSNKVTEKGKDVELRCDPISGHTALYWYRQSLGQGLEFLIYFQGNSAPDKSGLPSDRFSAERTGGSVSTLTIQRTQQEDSAVYLCASSSPGLAPLAGETQYFGPGTRLLVL.

The rearrangement joins TRBV5-1 to TRBJ1-2; unclear D gene. This CDR3 has 13 amino acids. Between the trimmed V and J ends, which lost 0 bases and 3 bases, there was a span of 6 bases. Germline CDR1 reads SGHRS; CDR2 reads YFSETQ. The CDR3 protein is CASSLEGYYGYTF. In DNA, the CDR3 is TGCGCCAGCAGCTTGGAGGGATACTATGGCTACACCTTC.

This clone was found once. The gene calls are TRBV6-1 and TRBJ2-2; TRBD1 aligns across 8 bases. This CDR3 comprises 14 residues. Trimming cost V 11 bases and J 6 bases; bases outside gene matches: 11. In germline, CDR1 is MNHNS, CDR2 SASEGT. The CDR3 DNA reads TGTGCCTCCCGGGGTCCAGGGGGCGCCGGGGAGCTGTTTTTT. Its translation: CASRGPGGAGELFF.

The chain's CDR3 is CASSIEGNSNQPQHF. The CDR3 nucleotides are TGTGCCAGTAGTATCGAGGGAAACAGCAATCAGCCCCAGCATTTT. V gene TRBV19 combines with J gene TRBJ1-5; D call uncertain. V was pared by 3 bases and J by 1 base, with 10 bases between. The CDR3 spans 15 residues. CDR1 LNHDA and CDR2 SQIVND come from the germline V gene (reference sequence).

Here the CDR3 DNA reads TGTGCCAGTAGTAGGACAGGGGCCACGGAGACCCAGTACTTC. Translating it yields CASSRTGATETQYF. The chain uses TRBV19 and TRBJ2-5; the match to TRBD1 covers 9 bases. After removal of 4 bases from V and 5 bases from J, the junction contained 5 bases not matched to a gene. The CDR3 extends over 14 amino acids. The germline gives CDR1 LNHDA, CDR2 SQIVND (reference sequence).

The chain has TRBV29-1 and TRBJ2-2, with 9 bases aligning to TRBD1. Germline-derived CDR1 and CDR2 are SQVTM and ANQGSEA. With 6 bases clipped from V and 7 bases from J, the junction kept 6 bases outside the gene matches. The CDR3 consists of 13 residues. The CDR3, as DNA: TGCAGCGTGGGGACAGGGTGGAACGGGGAGCTGTTTTTT. Translated: CSVGTGWNGELFF.

The chain couples TRBV19 to TRBJ2-3; 16 bases match TRBD2. The CDR3 contains 17 residues. Germline V gene data show CDR1 as LNHDA and CDR2 as SQIVND (reference sequence). Germline trimming cut 4 bases from V and 4 bases from J; bases unmatched to any gene: 5. CDR3 sequence reads: CASSRMGTSGGADTQYF. The DNA for the CDR3 is TGTGCCAGTAGTAGAATGGGGACTAGCGGGGGGGCAGATACGCAGTATTTT.

The gene calls are TRBV11-3 and TRBJ1-1, with D perhaps TRBD1 (5 bases). V gave up 6 bases and J gave up 6 bases, with 26 bases separating them. Germline assignment: CDR1 SGHNT and CDR2 YENEEA. This CDR3 has 17 amino acids. CDR3 amino acids: CASRKLIPSGGGAEAFF. The CDR3 coding sequence is TGTGCCAGCAGAAAACTCATCCCCTCGGGGGGAGGAGCTGAAGCTTTCTTT.

The chain combines TRBV28 with TRBJ2-7, with 7 bases fitting TRBD2. The V gene's germline CDR1 is MDHEN and CDR2 SYDVKM. Trimming at V came to 1 base and at J to 6 bases, leaving 9 bases not matched to a gene. This CDR3 spans 15 amino acids. The CDR3 bases are TGTGCCAGCAGTTTATTGGGGGGGAGATGGGGCGAGCAGTACTTC. Translated: CASSLLGGRWGEQYF.

V usage is TRBV6-5 and J usage is TRBJ2-4; D unresolved. Looked up from germline, CDR1 is MNHEY and CDR2 is SVGAGI. Trimming stripped 8 bases from V and 4 bases from J, with 6 bases between. The CDR3 has 11 residues. The CDR3 nucleotides are TGTGCCAGCTTGGAAAAAAACATTCAGTACTTC. Translation gives CASLEKNIQYF.

This sequence joins TRBV11-2 and TRBJ2-1; D possibly corresponds to TRBD2 (7 bases). The germline V and J ends were trimmed by 3 bases and 10 bases, with 19 bases remaining between them. CDR3 length: 15 amino acids. CDR1 and CDR2 from the germline V gene are SGHAT and FQNNGV. CDR3 sequence: CASSFLIGGQKEQFF. For the CDR3, the DNA is TGTGCCAGCAGCTTTCTAATCGGGGGGCAGAAGGAGCAGTTCTTC.

This chain uses TRBV5-8 with TRBJ2-3; 7 bases are a match to TRBD2. The trim removed 4 bases at V and 2 bases at J, leaving 4 bases unmatched. The germline gives CDR1 SGHTS, CDR2 YDEGEE. CDR3 length equals 14 residues. The CDR3, as DNA: TGTGCCAGCAGCCCGGGGAGGGCCACAGATACGCAGTATTTT. This codes for CASSPGRATDTQYF.

Note on this clone: Other DNA variants within this sample encode the same CDR3. This rearrangement joins TRBV5-4 to TRBJ2-7, with 7 nucleotides matching TRBD2. Per the germline V gene, CDR1 is SGHNT and CDR2 is YYREEE (reference sequence). After removal of 2 bases from V and 0 bases from J, the junction contained 2 bases not matched to a gene. This CDR3 has 14 residues. In nucleotides, the CDR3 is TGTGCCAGCAGCTTAGCGGGGACCTCCTACGAGCAGTACTTC. Translating it yields CASSLAGTSYEQYF.

This rearrangement joins TRBV5-1 to TRBJ1-1; perhaps TRBD1 as D (5 bases). There are 16 residues in the CDR3. V was clipped by 0 bases and J by 0 bases, with 12 bases between them. Germline assignment: CDR1 SGHRS and CDR2 YFSETQ. In DNA form, the CDR3 reads TGCGCCAGCAGCTTGGGGTCCGGGGGTATGAACACTGAAGCTTTCTTT. It yields the protein CASSLGSGGMNTEAFF.

The rearrangement joins TRBV27 to TRBJ1-5; TRBD1 matches at 7 bases. The trim removed 3 bases at V and 2 bases at J, leaving 4 bases unmatched. Germline CDR1 is MNHEY and CDR2 is SMNVEV (reference sequence). This CDR3 has 15 residues. For the CDR3, the DNA is TGTGCCAGCAGTTTCAACAGGGGAGGCAATCAGCCCCAGCATTTT. Its protein product is CASSFNRGGNQPQHF.

A single count supports this clone. The rearrangement links TRBV6-2 or TRBV6-3 to TRBJ1-3; the D is unclear. With 6 bases removed from V and 0 bases from J, the gap between germline ends came to 9 bases. This CDR3 region has 14 residues. CDR1 is MNHEY, CDR2 SVGEGT, per germline. The CDR3 is CASSLKFSGNTIYF. CDR3 nucleotides: TGTGCCAGCAGCCTAAAATTCTCTGGAAACACCATATATTTT.

CDR3 in DNA: TGTGCCAGCAGCACAGGGACAGGGCCCAACACTGAAGCTTTCTTT. Amino acids: CASSTGTGPNTEAFF. The chain uses TRBV7-9 and TRBJ1-1; 9 bases align to TRBD1. J gave up 2 bases and V 5 bases, and 6 bases lay outside the gene matches. Per the germline V gene, CDR1 is SEHNR and CDR2 is FQNEAQ (reference sequence). The CDR3 loop spans 15 amino acids. Variable domain in full (rest from reference TRBV7-9 and TRBJ1-1): DTGVSQNPRHKITKRGQNVTFRCDPISEHNRLYWYRQTLGQGPEFLTYFQNEAQLEKSRLLSDRFSAERPKGSFSTLEIQRTEQGDSAMYLCASSTGTGPNTEAFFGQGTRLTVV.

The chain couples TRBV11-2 to TRBJ1-1; 8 bases map to TRBD1. The CDR3 totals 14 residues. The junction had 9 bases not matched to a gene; V was cut back by 1 base and J by 11 bases. Germline loops: CDR1 SGHAT, CDR2 FQNNGV. The CDR3 region is CASSLGDRSSLAFF. The CDR3 coding sequence is TGTGCCAGCAGCTTAGGGGACAGGTCATCGCTCGCTTTCTTT.

The CDR3, as DNA: TGCGCCAGCAGTGACTTAGCGGGGGGGCAGGGCACGCAGTATTTT. It translates to CASSDLAGGQGTQYF. The gene calls are TRBV10-1 and TRBJ2-3; 11 bases match TRBD2. V was pared by 3 bases and J by 9 bases, with 8 bases of the junction left unmatched. The V gene's germline CDR1 is WNHNN and CDR2 SYGVQD (reference sequence). This CDR3 has 15 residues.

J is TRBJ2-3 and V is TRBV5-4; D could derive from TRBD1 or TRBD2 (5 bases each). This CDR3 comprises 14 residues. V shed 0 bases and J shed 4 bases, with 9 bases lying between them. Germline CDR1 SGHNT, CDR2 YYREEE (reference sequence). CDR3 sequence: CASSLAGTPDTQYF. CDR3 coding DNA: TGTGCCAGCAGCTTGGCGGGGACGCCAGATACGCAGTATTTT.

This clone was counted a few times. The chain joins TRBV27 to TRBJ2-2, with 9 bases aligning to TRBD1. In germline, CDR1 is MNHEY, CDR2 SMNVEV (reference sequence). This CDR3 spans 14 amino acids. V gave up 4 bases and J gave up 7 bases; unmatched junction bases: 4. Written as DNA, the CDR3 is TGTGCCAGCAGTTATCGGACAGGGGTCGGGGAGCTGTTTTTT. It translates to CASSYRTGVGELFF.